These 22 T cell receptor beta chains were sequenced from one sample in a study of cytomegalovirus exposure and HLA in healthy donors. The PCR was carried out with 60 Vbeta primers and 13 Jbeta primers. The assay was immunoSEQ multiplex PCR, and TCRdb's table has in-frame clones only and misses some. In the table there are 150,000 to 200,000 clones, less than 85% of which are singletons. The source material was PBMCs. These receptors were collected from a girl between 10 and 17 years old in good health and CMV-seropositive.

The CDR3 coding sequence is TGCGCCAGCAGCCAAGATTACGGTACAGACTCTGGAAACACCATATATTTT. Its translation is CASSQDYGTDSGNTIYF. This chain connects TRBV4-1 to TRBJ1-3; D uncertain. The CDR3 totals 17 residues. Germline CDR1 is MGHRA and CDR2 is YSYEKL. V was cut by 0 bases and J by 0 bases, with 12 bases left in between.

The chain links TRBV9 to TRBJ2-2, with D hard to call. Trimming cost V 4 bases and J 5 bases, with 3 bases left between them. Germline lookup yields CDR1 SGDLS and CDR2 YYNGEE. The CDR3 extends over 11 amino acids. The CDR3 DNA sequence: TGTGCCAGCAGCACTACCGGGGAGCTGTTTTTT. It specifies CASSTTGELFF.

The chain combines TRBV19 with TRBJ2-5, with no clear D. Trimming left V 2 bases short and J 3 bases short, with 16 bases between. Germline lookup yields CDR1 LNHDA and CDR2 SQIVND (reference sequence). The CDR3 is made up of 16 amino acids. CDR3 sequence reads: CASSIFPATYEETQYF. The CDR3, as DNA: TGTGCCAGTAGTATATTTCCCGCGACTTACGAAGAGACCCAGTACTTC.

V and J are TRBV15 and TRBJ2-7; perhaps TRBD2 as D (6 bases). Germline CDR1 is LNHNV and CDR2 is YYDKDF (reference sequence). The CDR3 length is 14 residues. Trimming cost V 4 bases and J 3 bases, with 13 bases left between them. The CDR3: CATSKSDYRYEQYF. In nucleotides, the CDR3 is TGTGCCACCAGCAAATCGGACTATCGCTACGAGCAGTACTTC.

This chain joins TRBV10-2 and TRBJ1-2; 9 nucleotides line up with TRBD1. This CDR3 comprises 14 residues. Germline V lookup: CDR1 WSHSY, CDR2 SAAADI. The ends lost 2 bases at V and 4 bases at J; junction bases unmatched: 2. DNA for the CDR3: TGCGCCAGCAGTGAGGGGACAGGGTTCTATGGCTACACCTTC. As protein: CASSEGTGFYGYTF.

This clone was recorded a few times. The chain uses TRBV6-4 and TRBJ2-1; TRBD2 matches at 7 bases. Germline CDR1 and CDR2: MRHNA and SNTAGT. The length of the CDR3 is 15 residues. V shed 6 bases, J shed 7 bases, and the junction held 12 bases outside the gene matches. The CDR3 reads CASSSSGGASNEQFF. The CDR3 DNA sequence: TGTGCCAGCAGCTCTAGCGGCGGGGCGTCTAATGAGCAGTTCTTC.

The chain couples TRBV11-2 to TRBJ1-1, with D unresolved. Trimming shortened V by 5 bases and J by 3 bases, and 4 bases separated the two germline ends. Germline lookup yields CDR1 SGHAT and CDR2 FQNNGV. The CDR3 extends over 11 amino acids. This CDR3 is CASSRDTEAFF. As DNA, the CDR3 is TGTGCCAGCAGCAGAGACACTGAAGCTTTCTTT. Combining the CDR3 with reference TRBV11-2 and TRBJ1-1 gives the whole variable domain EAGVAQSPRYKIIEKRQSVAFWCNPISGHATLYWYQQILGQGPKLLIQFQNNGVVDDSQLPKDRFSAERLKGVDSTLKIQPAKLEDSAVYLCASSRDTEAFFGQGTRLTVV.

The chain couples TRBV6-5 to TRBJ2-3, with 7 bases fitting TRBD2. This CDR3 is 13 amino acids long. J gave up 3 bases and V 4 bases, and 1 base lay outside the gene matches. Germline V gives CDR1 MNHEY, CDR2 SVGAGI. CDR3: CASSWGGTDTQYF. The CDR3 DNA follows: TGTGCCAGCAGTTGGGGGGGTACAGATACGCAGTATTTT.

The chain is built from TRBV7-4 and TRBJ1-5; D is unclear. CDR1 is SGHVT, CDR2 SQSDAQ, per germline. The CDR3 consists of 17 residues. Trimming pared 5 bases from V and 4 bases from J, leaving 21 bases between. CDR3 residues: CASSNSGVGIGNQPQHF. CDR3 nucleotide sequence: TGTGCCAGCAGCAATAGCGGGGTAGGGATTGGGAATCAGCCCCAGCATTTT.

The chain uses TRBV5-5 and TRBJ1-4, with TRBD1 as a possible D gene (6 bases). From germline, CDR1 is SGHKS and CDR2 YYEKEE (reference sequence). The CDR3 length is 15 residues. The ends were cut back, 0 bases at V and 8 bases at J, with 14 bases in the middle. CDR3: CASSLEISQGEKLFF. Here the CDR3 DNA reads TGTGCCAGCAGCTTGGAAATATCCCAGGGGGAAAAACTGTTTTTT.

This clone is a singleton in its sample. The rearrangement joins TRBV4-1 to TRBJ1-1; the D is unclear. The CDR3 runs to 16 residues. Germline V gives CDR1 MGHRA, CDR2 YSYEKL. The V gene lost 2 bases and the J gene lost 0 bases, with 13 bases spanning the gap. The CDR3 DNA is TGCGCCAGCAGCCAACTGCGGGGAGCTTTGAACACTGAAGCTTTCTTT. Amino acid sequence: CASSQLRGALNTEAFF.

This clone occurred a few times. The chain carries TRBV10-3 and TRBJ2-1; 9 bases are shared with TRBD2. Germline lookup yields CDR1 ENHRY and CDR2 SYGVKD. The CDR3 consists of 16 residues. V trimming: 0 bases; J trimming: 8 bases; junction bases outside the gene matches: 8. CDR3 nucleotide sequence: TGTGCCATCAGTGAGTCTAGTTTAGCGGGGGTCCATGAGCAGTTCTTC. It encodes CAISESSLAGVHEQFF.

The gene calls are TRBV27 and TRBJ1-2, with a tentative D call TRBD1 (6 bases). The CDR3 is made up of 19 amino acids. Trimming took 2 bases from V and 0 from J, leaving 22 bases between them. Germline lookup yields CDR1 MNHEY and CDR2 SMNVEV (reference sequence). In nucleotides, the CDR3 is TGTGCCAGCAGTTTAGGAAGGTTAGGGGGGGCAGCAACTAACTATGGCTACACCTTC. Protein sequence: CASSLGRLGGAATNYGYTF.

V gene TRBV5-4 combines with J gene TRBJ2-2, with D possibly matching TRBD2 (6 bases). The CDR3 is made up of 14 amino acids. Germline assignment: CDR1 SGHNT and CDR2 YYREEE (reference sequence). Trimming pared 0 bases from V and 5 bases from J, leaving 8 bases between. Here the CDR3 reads CASSLGGRTGELFF. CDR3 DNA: TGTGCCAGCAGCTTGGGTGGGAGGACCGGGGAGCTGTTTTTT.

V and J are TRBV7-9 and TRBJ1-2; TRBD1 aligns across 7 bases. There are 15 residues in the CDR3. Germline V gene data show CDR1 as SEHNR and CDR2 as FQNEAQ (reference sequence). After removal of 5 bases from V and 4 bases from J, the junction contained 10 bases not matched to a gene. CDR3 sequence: CASSHHGQASYGYTF. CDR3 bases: TGTGCCAGCAGCCACCACGGACAGGCCAGCTATGGCTACACCTTC.

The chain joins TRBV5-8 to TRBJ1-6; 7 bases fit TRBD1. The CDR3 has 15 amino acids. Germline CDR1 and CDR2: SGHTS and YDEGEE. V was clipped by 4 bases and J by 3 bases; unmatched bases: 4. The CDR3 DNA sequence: TGTGCCAGCAGCCCGGACAGGATCTATAATTCACCCCTCCACTTT. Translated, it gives CASSPDRIYNSPLHF.

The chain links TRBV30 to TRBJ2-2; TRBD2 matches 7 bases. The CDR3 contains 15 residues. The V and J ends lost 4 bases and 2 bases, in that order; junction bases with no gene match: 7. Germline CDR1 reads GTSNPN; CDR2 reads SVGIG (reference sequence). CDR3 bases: TGTGCCTGGATGGGGGGGGGTCCCAACACCGGGGAGCTGTTTTTT. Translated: CAWMGGGPNTGELFF.

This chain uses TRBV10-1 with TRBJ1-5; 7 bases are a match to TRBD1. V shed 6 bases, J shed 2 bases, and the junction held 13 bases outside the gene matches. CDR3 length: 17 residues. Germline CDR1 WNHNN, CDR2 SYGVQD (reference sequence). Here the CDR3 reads CASREPNRGRGNQPQHF. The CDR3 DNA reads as TGCGCCAGCAGGGAACCGAACAGGGGTAGGGGCAATCAGCCCCAGCATTTT.

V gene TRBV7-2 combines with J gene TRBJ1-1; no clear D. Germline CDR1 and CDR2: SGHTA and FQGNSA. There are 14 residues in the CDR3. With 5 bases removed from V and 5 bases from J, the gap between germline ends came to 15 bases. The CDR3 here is CASSRRNGGTEAFF. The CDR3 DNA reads TGTGCCAGCAGCCGGAGGAATGGTGGGACTGAAGCTTTCTTT.

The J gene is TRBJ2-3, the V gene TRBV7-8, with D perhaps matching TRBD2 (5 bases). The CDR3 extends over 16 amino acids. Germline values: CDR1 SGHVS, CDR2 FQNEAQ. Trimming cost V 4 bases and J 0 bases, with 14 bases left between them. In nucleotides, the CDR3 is TGTGCCAGCAGCTCTAGGCGGGTATCTAGCACAGATACGCAGTATTTT. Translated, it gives CASSSRRVSSTDTQYF.

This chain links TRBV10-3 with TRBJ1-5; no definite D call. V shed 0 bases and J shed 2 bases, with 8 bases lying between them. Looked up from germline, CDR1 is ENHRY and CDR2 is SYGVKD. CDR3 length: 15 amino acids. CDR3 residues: CAISESEFGNQPQHF. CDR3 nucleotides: TGTGCCATCAGTGAGTCGGAGTTTGGCAATCAGCCCCAGCATTTT.

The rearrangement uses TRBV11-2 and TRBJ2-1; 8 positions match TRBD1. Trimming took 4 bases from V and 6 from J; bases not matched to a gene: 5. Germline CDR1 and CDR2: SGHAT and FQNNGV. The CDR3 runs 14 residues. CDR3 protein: CASSSKDRVNEQFF. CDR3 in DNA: TGTGCCAGCAGCTCAAAGGACAGGGTCAATGAGCAGTTCTTC.